The 13 T cell receptor beta chains given below trace back to one sample, sequenced in a study of T cells in Graves' hyperthyroidism and ophthalmopathy. Researchers amplified the TCR beta CDR3 regions from RNA transcripts. TCR CDR3 regions were first amplified by RT-PCR with HTBI primers. TCRdb used MiXCR to reprocess the multiplex PCR reads, holding one entry per CDR3 protein. The sample includes about 360,000 distinct CDR3 sequences, 19% of them seen just once. Sequencing used blood. Receptor source: a woman under 30 with Graves' hyperthyroidism.

There are many counts of this clonotype. CDR3: CASSLGTSGGPADTQYF. The CDR3 coding sequence is TGTGCCAGCAGTCTCGGGACTAGCGGGGGTCCGGCAGATACGCAGTATTTT. J is TRBJ2-3 and V is TRBV12-3 or TRBV12-4; 14 bases are a match to TRBD2. With V trimmed by 5 bases and J by 4 bases, 8 bases remained unmatched. CDR3 length: 17 residues.

This clonotype has ten or more counts. V is TRBV3-1 and J is TRBJ1-5; perhaps TRBD1 as D (6 bases). CDR3 length equals 14 residues. Germline V CDR1 and CDR2: LGHDT, YNNKEL (reference sequence). Trimming left V 4 bases short and J 5 bases short, with 12 bases between. Here the CDR3 DNA reads TGTGCCAGCAGCCCGCGCGGGGGCCATCAGCCCCAGCATTTT. It translates to CASSPRGGHQPQHF.

The chain recombines TRBV15 with TRBJ1-1, with a tentative D call TRBD1 (5 bases). CDR1 is LNHNV, CDR2 YYDKDF, per germline (reference sequence). V was clipped by 1 base and J by 1 base, with 10 bases between them. The CDR3 is 15 residues long. CDR3: CATSRAVTGNTEAFF. CDR3 nucleotides: TGTGCCACCAGCAGAGCGGTAACAGGGAACACTGAAGCTTTCTTT. Drawing the rest from reference TRBV15 and TRBJ1-1, the complete variable domain is DAMVIQNPRYQVTQFGKPVTLSCSQTLNHNVMYWYQQKSSQAPKLLFHYYDKDFNNEADTPDNFQSRRPNTSFCFLDIRSPGLGDTAMYLCATSRAVTGNTEAFFGQGTRLTVV.

In its sample, this clonotype was seen many times. J is TRBJ2-3 and V is TRBV6-4; 9 nucleotides align to TRBD2. The CDR3 is 15 amino acids. Germline-derived CDR1 and CDR2 are MRHNA and SNTAGT. The J segment lost 5 bases and the V segment lost 6 bases, leaving 9 bases of the junction unmatched. The CDR3 protein is CASSERAGGLDTQYF. In nucleotides, the CDR3 is TGTGCCAGCAGCGAACGAGCGGGGGGTTTAGATACGCAGTATTTT.

In regard to this clonotype: Because it lacks the conserved phenylalanine or tryptophan at the end, this CDR3 is likely a read error. The J gene is TRBJ1-5, the V gene TRBV27; unclear D gene. The CDR3 is 13 amino acids. Deletions cut 5 bases from V and 6 bases from J, with 11 bases between. The V gene's germline CDR1 is MNHEY and CDR2 SMNVEV (reference sequence). CDR3 amino acids: CASSGVVSQPQHY. The CDR3, as DNA: TGTGCCAGCAGTGGGGTCGTGAGTCAGCCCCAGCATTAT.

This chain links TRBV10-3 with TRBJ2-7; TRBD1 matches at 9 bases. V dropped 7 bases and J dropped 9; count of bases not matched to a gene: 10. Looked up from germline, CDR1 is ENHRY and CDR2 is SYGVKD. The CDR3 runs 13 residues. CDR3 sequence: CAITGRDREWQYF. CDR3 sequence (DNA): TGTGCCATCACCGGCCGGGACAGGGAGTGGCAGTACTTC.

This clonotype was counted many times. The chain uses TRBV29-1 and TRBJ1-2; D gene ambiguous. Germline V CDR1 and CDR2: SQVTM, ANQGSEA. The CDR3 sequence is 13 residues long. The V gene lost 0 bases and the J gene lost 4 bases, with 9 bases spanning the gap. The CDR3 region is CSVEDHTIYGYTF. The CDR3 bases are TGCAGCGTTGAAGACCACACCATCTATGGCTACACCTTC.

V and J are TRBV7-2 and TRBJ1-2, with D unresolved. The CDR3 consists of 12 residues. The germline V gene has CDR1 SGHTA and CDR2 FQGNSA. The V end lost 5 bases, the J end lost 9 bases, and 13 bases lay between the germline ends. CDR3 amino acids: CASSPRSASYTF. The CDR3 nucleotides read TGTGCCAGCAGCCCGAGGTCAGCGAGCTACACCTTC.

This clonotype was observed a handful of times. Given a much more abundant clone one base away, this may be a read error. The genes are TRBV7-8 and TRBJ1-5, with D possibly matching TRBD1 (6 bases). Germline values: CDR1 SGHVS, CDR2 FQNEAQ. V was pared by 6 bases and J by 5 bases, with 14 bases between. CDR3 size: 14 residues. The CDR3 bases are TGTGCCAGCAGAAAACAGGGCTTCGATCAGCCCCAGCATTTT. Protein product: CASRKQGFDQPQHF.

Many counts were recorded for this clonotype. This chain links TRBV27 with TRBJ2-7; 12 bases align to TRBD2. Germline assignment: CDR1 MNHEY and CDR2 SMNVEV (reference sequence). CDR3 length: 15 residues. V dropped 4 bases and J dropped 6; count of bases not matched to a gene: 7. CDR3 residues: CASSSTSGGASEQYF. DNA for the CDR3: TGTGCCAGCAGTTCGACTAGCGGGGGAGCTTCCGAGCAGTACTTC.

This clonotype was seen ten or more times. The rearrangement joins TRBV30 to TRBJ1-1; 9 nucleotides match TRBD1. CDR3 length: 14 residues. Germline CDR1 is GTSNPN and CDR2 is SVGIG (reference sequence). Trimming at V came to 5 bases and at J to 0 bases, leaving 4 bases not matched to a gene. The CDR3 is CAWGRDRVNTEAFF. The DNA for the CDR3 is TGTGCCTGGGGTAGGGACAGGGTGAACACTGAAGCTTTCTTT.

Remarks on this clonotype: It may be a read error: a sequence one base away is much more abundant. CDR3 amino acids: CASSPGGGIDTEAFF. The CDR3 nucleotides are TGTGCCAGCAGCCCCGGAGGAGGGATAGACACTGAAGCTTTCTTT. This chain joins TRBV7-9 and TRBJ1-1; D is ambiguous. Trimming left V 5 bases short and J 3 bases short, with 16 bases between. The CDR3 contains 15 residues. CDR1 is SEHNR, CDR2 FQNEAQ, per germline (reference sequence).

The sample holds many counts of this clonotype. The rearrangement uses TRBV9 and TRBJ1-1; D gene uncertain. Deletions cut 4 bases from V and 4 bases from J, with 14 bases between. The CDR3 is 14 residues long. CDR1 and CDR2 (germline): SGDLS, YYNGEE. The CDR3 loop reads CASSSGRAVTEAFF. The CDR3 region has the DNA TGTGCCAGCAGCTCGGGTCGGGCCGTCACTGAAGCTTTCTTT.